This TCR beta chain was identified in a study of T cell changes during pregnancy in multiple sclerosis. This CDR3 is built from 15 residues. Trimming stripped 2 bases from V and 4 bases from J, with 14 bases between. Germline V gene sequence: CDR1 SEHNR, CDR2 FQNEAQ (reference sequence). Data came from immunoSEQ multiplex PCR; TCRdb stores just in-frame clones and leaves some out. This table holds approximately 52,000 clones, about nine tenths found once. The origin of this receptor is a female donor with multiple sclerosis, enrolled in a pregnancy study. The gene calls are TRBV7-9 and TRBJ2-5; maybe TRBD1 (6 bases). The material sequenced was CD4+ T cells from peripheral blood mononuclear cells, taken after pregnancy. In nucleotides, the CDR3 is TGTGCCAGCAGCTTATCAACAGGGTGGGGAGAGACCCAGTACTTC. It codes for CASSLSTGWGETQYF.